This paragraph covers one T cell receptor beta chain sequence. Its antigen remains unknown. This sample was taken from a study of cytomegalovirus exposure and HLA in healthy donors. Study-level findings and limits: Productive status was seen about 90% or about 30% of the time for most TCR beta V segments in an earlier analysis. Among TCR beta chains, those listed as cytomegalovirus-associated numbered approximately 150.

The V gene lost 0 bases and the J gene lost 4 bases, with 10 bases spanning the gap. CDR3 length: 15 amino acids. From germline, CDR1 is LNHDA and CDR2 SQIVND (reference sequence). The donors, nominally healthy at sampling, likely had unrecorded immune exposures. 60 Vbeta and 13 Jbeta primers were used in PCR. Profiling relied on immunoSEQ multiplex PCR, and the TCRdb table lists in-frame clones only, not all of them. The table includes around 97,000 clones, roughly 73% detected once. The source of this sequence is a man between 35 and 55 years old in good health and CMV-seronegative. Sample: PBMCs. This chain uses TRBV19 with TRBJ1-5, with D maybe TRBD1 (6 bases). The CDR3 DNA sequence: TGTGCCAGTAGTATAGACGCGGACAGAAATCAGCCCCAGCATTTT. Translated, it gives CASSIDADRNQPQHF.